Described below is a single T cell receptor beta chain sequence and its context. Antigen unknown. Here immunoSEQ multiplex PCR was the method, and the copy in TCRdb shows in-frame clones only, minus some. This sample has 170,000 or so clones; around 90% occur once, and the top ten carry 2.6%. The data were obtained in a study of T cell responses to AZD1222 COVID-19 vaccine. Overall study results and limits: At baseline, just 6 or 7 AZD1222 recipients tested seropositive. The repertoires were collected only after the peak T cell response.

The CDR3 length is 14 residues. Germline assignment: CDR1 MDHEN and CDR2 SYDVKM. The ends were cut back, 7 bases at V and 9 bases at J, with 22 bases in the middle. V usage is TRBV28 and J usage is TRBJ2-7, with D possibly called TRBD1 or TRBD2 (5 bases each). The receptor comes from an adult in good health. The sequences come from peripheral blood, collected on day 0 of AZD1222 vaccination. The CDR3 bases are TGTGCCAGCACCCACCTAGGGACGTCCCGTGCGCAGTACTTC. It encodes CASTHLGTSRAQYF.